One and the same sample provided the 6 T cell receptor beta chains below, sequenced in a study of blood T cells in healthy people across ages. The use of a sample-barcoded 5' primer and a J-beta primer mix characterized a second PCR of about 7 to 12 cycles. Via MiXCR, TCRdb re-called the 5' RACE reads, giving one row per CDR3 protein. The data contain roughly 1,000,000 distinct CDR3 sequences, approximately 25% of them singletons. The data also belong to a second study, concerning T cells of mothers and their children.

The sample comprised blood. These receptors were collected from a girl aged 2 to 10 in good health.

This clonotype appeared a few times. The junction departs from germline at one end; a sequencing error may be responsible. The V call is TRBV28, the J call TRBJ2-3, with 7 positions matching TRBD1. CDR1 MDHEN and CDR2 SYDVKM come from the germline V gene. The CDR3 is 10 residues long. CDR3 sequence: CASRGDSTDF. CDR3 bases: TGTGCCAGCAGGGGGGACAGTACGGATTTT.

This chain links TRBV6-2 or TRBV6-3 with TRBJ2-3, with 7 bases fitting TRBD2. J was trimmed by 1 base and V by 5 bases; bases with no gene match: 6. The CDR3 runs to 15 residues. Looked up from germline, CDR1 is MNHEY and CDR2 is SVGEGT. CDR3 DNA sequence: TGTGCCAGCAGTGTATGGGCGGGGGGCACAGATACGCAGTATTTT. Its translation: CASSVWAGGTDTQYF.

The CDR3, as DNA: TGTGCCAGCAGCCCCGAGCGGTGCAATGAGCAGTTCTTC. Translating it yields CASSPERCNEQFF. The chain joins TRBV5-5 to TRBJ2-1; maybe TRBD2 (5 bases). V shed 4 bases and J shed 6 bases, with 11 bases lying between them. CDR3 size: 13 residues. Germline-derived CDR1 and CDR2 are SGHKS and YYEKEE (reference sequence). The full variable domain, in which reference TRBV5-5 and TRBJ2-1 provide the parts outside the CDR3, is DAGVTQSPTHLIKTRGQQVTLRCSPISGHKSVSWYQQVLGQGPQFIFQYYEKEERGRGNFPDRFSARQFPNYSSELNVNALLLGDSALYLCASSPERCNEQFFGPGTRLTVL.

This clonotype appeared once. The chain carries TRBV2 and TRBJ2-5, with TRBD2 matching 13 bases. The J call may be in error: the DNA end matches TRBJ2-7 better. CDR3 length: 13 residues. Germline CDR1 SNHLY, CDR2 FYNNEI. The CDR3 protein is CASRGLAGNEQYF. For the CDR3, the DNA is TGTGCCAGCAGGGGACTAGCGGGGAACGAGCAGTACTTC.

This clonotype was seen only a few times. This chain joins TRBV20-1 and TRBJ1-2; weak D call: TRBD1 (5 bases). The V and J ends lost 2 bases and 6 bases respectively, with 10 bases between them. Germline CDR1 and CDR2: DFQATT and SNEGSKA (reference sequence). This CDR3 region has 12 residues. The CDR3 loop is CSARPTGDGYTF. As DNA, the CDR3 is TGCAGTGCTAGACCCACGGGGGATGGCTACACCTTC.

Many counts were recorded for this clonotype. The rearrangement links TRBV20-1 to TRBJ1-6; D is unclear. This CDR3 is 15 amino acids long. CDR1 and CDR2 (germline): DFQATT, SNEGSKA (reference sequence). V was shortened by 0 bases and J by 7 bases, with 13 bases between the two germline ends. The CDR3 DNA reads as TGCAGTGCTAGAGACCTAAGTGACCCCAATTCACCCCTCCACTTT. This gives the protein CSARDLSDPNSPLHF.